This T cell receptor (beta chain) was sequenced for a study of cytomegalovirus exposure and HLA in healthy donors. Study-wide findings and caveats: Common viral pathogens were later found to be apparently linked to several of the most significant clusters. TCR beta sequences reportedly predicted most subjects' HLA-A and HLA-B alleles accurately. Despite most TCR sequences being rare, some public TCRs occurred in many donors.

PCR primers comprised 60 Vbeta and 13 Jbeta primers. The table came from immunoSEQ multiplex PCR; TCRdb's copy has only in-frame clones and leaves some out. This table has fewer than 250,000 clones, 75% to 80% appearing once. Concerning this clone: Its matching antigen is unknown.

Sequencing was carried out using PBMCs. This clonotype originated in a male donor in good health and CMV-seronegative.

CDR3 region: CASSIWTSGFTDTQYF. The CDR3 nucleotides read TGTGCCAGCAGCATTTGGACTAGCGGGTTCACAGATACGCAGTATTTT. V is TRBV11-2 and J is TRBJ2-3, with 11 bases that match TRBD2. Germline V gene sequence: CDR1 SGHAT, CDR2 FQNNGV. The CDR3 spans 16 residues. The trim removed 5 bases at V and 2 bases at J, leaving 6 bases unmatched.